A single sample is the source of the 21 T cell receptor beta chains below, sequenced in a study of blood T cell repertoires in COVID-19. Produced via immunoSEQ multiplex PCR; TCRdb's table is partial and in-frame only. Of more than 200,000 clones listed, around 80% were seen once; the top ten hold about 10%. What was sequenced was peripheral blood. The receptor set was obtained from a woman of 80 years or more with acute or convalescent COVID-19.

The rearrangement joins TRBV10-3 to TRBJ2-1; TRBD2 matches 9 bases. J gave up 1 base and V 6 bases, and 7 bases lay outside the gene matches. CDR1 is ENHRY and CDR2 is SYGVKD in the germline V gene. CDR3 length: 16 amino acids. CDR3 in amino acids: CAISSRTSGSYNEQFF. The CDR3, as DNA: TGTGCCATCAGCTCTCGAACTAGCGGGTCCTACAATGAGCAGTTCTTC.

In this sample, this clone turned up once. The V gene is TRBV5-1, the J gene TRBJ2-3; TRBD2 is a possible D gene (6 bases). This CDR3 is built from 16 residues. CDR1 and CDR2 (germline): SGHRS, YFSETQ. Trimming removed 2 bases from V and 1 base from J, with 14 bases in between. This CDR3 is CASSLRTTTGTDTQYF. The CDR3 DNA reads as TGCGCCAGCAGCTTACGGACTACAACAGGCACAGATACGCAGTATTTT.

This clone was recorded a few times. This chain links TRBV5-1 with TRBJ2-3; a possible D gene is TRBD2 (5 bases). The CDR3 consists of 14 residues. V lost 0 bases, J lost 6 bases, and 11 bases lay in between. Germline V lookup: CDR1 SGHRS, CDR2 YFSETQ. CDR3 sequence: CASSLGEGWDTQYF. The CDR3 coding sequence is TGCGCCAGCAGCTTGGGTGAGGGCTGGGATACGCAGTATTTT.

This chain joins TRBV3-1 (or the pseudogene TRBV3-2) and TRBJ2-2; TRBD1 is a possible D gene (6 bases). The germline V and J ends were trimmed by 4 bases and 4 bases, with 13 bases remaining between them. This CDR3 comprises 15 residues. Germline CDR1 and CDR2: LGHDT and YNNKEL (reference sequence). CDR3 sequence reads: CASSLRTVRTGELFF. As DNA, the CDR3 is TGTGCCAGCAGCCTCCGGACAGTTCGCACCGGGGAGCTGTTTTTT.

The V and J genes are TRBV7-6 and TRBJ1-1; a possible D gene is TRBD1 (5 bases). Germline CDR1 SGHVS, CDR2 FNYEAQ. The CDR3 extends over 15 amino acids. V lost 5 bases and J lost 4, with 17 bases in between. DNA for the CDR3: TGTGCCAGCAGCCAAGAGGCGGGCGGGGGCACTGAAGCTTTCTTT. This encodes CASSQEAGGGTEAFF.

This clone was detected once. The chain uses TRBV5-1 and TRBJ2-5; 8 nucleotides line up with TRBD2. The ends lost 0 bases at V and 5 bases at J; junction bases unmatched: 6. Germline V gene lookup returns CDR1 SGHRS and CDR2 YFSETQ. The length of the CDR3 is 15 residues. The DNA for the CDR3 is TGCGCCAGCAGCTTGGTACCCGGGGGGGATGAGACCCAGTACTTC. Translating it yields CASSLVPGGDETQYF.

This clone was observed a handful of times. This rearrangement joins TRBV30 to TRBJ1-1; D is unclear. Trimming cost V 2 bases and J 5 bases, with 12 bases left between them. The CDR3 consists of 13 residues. CDR1 is GTSNPN and CDR2 is SVGIG in the germline V gene (reference sequence). CDR3 residues: CAWSPGKKTEAFF. As DNA, the CDR3 is TGTGCCTGGAGTCCAGGAAAGAAAACTGAAGCTTTCTTT.

The V call is TRBV2, the J call TRBJ2-2; D is unclear. V gave up 3 bases and J gave up 2 bases, with 16 bases separating them. Germline V gene sequence: CDR1 SNHLY, CDR2 FYNNEI. The CDR3 consists of 17 residues. The CDR3 DNA is TGTGCCAGCAGTGACGTTCGACAACCAATCAACACCGGGGAGCTGTTTTTT. Residues: CASSDVRQPINTGELFF.

The chain employs TRBV28 and TRBJ1-1, with D possibly being TRBD1 (5 bases). V was shortened by 6 bases and J by 5 bases, with 22 bases between the two germline ends. Germline V gene data show CDR1 as MDHEN and CDR2 as SYDVKM. This CDR3 is 16 amino acids long. This CDR3 reads CASSRPRLGGGTEAFF. DNA of the CDR3: TGTGCCAGCAGCCGACCTAGGTTGGGGGGTGGGACTGAAGCTTTCTTT.

The rearrangement links TRBV28 to TRBJ1-3; TRBD1 might be the D (6 bases). This CDR3 is 16 amino acids long. The germline V and J ends were trimmed by 2 bases and 0 bases, with 11 bases remaining between them. Germline lookup yields CDR1 MDHEN and CDR2 SYDVKM. The chain's CDR3 is CASSLLAGVSGNTIYF. CDR3 sequence (DNA): TGTGCCAGCAGTTTACTTGCAGGGGTCTCTGGAAACACCATATATTTT.

A few counts support this clone. V and J are TRBV5-6 and TRBJ2-5, with unresolved D. The CDR3 loop spans 15 amino acids. The ends were cut back, 2 bases at V and 0 bases at J, with 11 bases in the middle. Germline lookup yields CDR1 SGHDT and CDR2 YYEEEE. For the CDR3, the DNA is TGTGCCAGCAGCTTAGATCTCCGGTACCAAGAGACCCAGTACTTC. Residues: CASSLDLRYQETQYF.

This clone occurred a few times. The chain carries TRBV7-3 and TRBJ2-1, with 12 bases identical to TRBD2. This CDR3 is built from 16 residues. CDR1 SGHTA and CDR2 FQGTGA come from the germline V gene. V lost 8 bases and J lost 5; bases outside the gene matches: 10. CDR3 nucleotide sequence: TGTGCCAGCCAACCTAGCGGGGGGGCCGGGCACAATGAGCAGTTCTTC. It is translated as CASQPSGGAGHNEQFF.

CDR3 region: CASSLESTGSEQYF. The CDR3 DNA reads TGTGCCAGCAGCTTAGAGTCTACAGGGAGCGAGCAGTACTTC. The chain uses TRBV7-9 and TRBJ2-7; D may be TRBD1 (6 bases). Germline CDR1 is SEHNR and CDR2 is FQNEAQ (reference sequence). This CDR3 is built from 14 residues. V shed 1 base and J shed 6 bases, with 13 bases lying between them.

This clone was seen a handful of times. The chain couples TRBV7-9 to TRBJ1-2; D not resolved. The ends were cut back, 6 bases at V and 4 bases at J, with 15 bases in the middle. Germline V gene data show CDR1 as SEHNR and CDR2 as FQNEAQ (reference sequence). The CDR3 covers 14 residues. This CDR3 is CASRPPGVSYGYTF. The CDR3 nucleotides are TGTGCCAGCAGACCACCGGGAGTTTCCTATGGCTACACCTTC.

This sequence joins TRBV24-1 and TRBJ1-4, with 9 bases lining up with TRBD1. Germline trimming cut 4 bases from V and 8 bases from J; bases unmatched to any gene: 7. The CDR3 extends over 15 amino acids. Germline CDR1 is KGHDR and CDR2 is SFDVKD. The chain's CDR3 is CATSDPGQGDEKLFF. CDR3 sequence (DNA): TGTGCCACCAGTGACCCGGGACAGGGAGACGAAAAACTGTTTTTT.

This clone was seen a few times. The chain has TRBV7-8 and TRBJ1-6; no firm D call. CDR3 length: 14 amino acids. Germline lookup yields CDR1 SGHVS and CDR2 FQNEAQ. Trimming shortened V by 2 bases and J by 6 bases, and 8 bases separated the two germline ends. CDR3 region: CASSLLEGNSPLHF. The CDR3 DNA is TGTGCCAGCAGCTTATTAGAGGGTAATTCACCCCTCCACTTT.

The chain couples TRBV5-4 to TRBJ1-5; the D is unclear. CDR1 and CDR2 (germline): SGHNT, YYREEE (reference sequence). The V end was cut by 0 bases, the J end by 2 bases, with 6 bases between. The CDR3 length is 14 residues. DNA of the CDR3: TGTGCCAGCAGCTTGGAAGGAGGCAATCAGCCCCAGCATTTT. This gives the protein CASSLEGGNQPQHF.

This clone came up once. The genes are TRBV11-3 and TRBJ1-5; tentatively, D is TRBD1 (6 bases). The V end lost 3 bases, the J end lost 1 base, and 22 bases lay between the germline ends. Looked up from germline, CDR1 is SGHNT and CDR2 is YENEEA. CDR3 length equals 19 residues. CDR3 residues: CASSLAPGTTLWSNQPQHF. The CDR3 DNA is TGTGCCAGCAGCTTGGCCCCCGGGACAACCCTTTGGAGCAATCAGCCCCAGCATTTT.

V usage is TRBV15 and J usage is TRBJ1-2; 7 bases agree with TRBD1. CDR3 size: 13 residues. The germline gives CDR1 LNHNV, CDR2 YYDKDF (reference sequence). V lost 9 bases to trimming and J lost 4 bases; unmatched junction nucleotides: 8. CDR3 coding DNA: TGTGCCACTCAACAGGGGTTCGGCTATGGCTACACCTTC. Translated, it gives CATQQGFGYGYTF. Supplemented by reference TRBV15 and TRBJ1-2, the full variable domain reads DAMVIQNPRYQVTQFGKPVTLSCSQTLNHNVMYWYQQKSSQAPKLLFHYYDKDFNNEADTPDNFQSRRPNTSFCFLDIRSPGLGDTAMYLCATQQGFGYGYTFGSGTRLTVV.

The rearrangement uses TRBV28 and TRBJ2-1, with 9 bases fitting TRBD1. The CDR3 is made up of 16 amino acids. The V gene end was trimmed by 1 base and the J gene end by 6 bases; junction bases not matched to a gene: 7. The V gene's germline CDR1 is MDHEN and CDR2 SYDVKM. CDR3: CASSLYRGRSVNEQFF. For the CDR3, the DNA is TGTGCCAGCAGTTTATACAGGGGGCGATCCGTCAATGAGCAGTTCTTC.

The J gene is TRBJ2-7, the V gene TRBV5-4; a weak D match, TRBD2 (6 bases). The CDR3 loop spans 15 amino acids. Per the germline V gene, CDR1 is SGHNT and CDR2 is YYREEE (reference sequence). V lost 0 bases and J lost 4, with 14 bases in between. In DNA form, the CDR3 reads TGTGCCAGCAGCTTGGGCTACGGCGGGACGTACGAGCAGTACTTC. It yields the protein CASSLGYGGTYEQYF.